This TCR beta chain originates from a study of shared clonotypes between healthy human individuals. Study summary: Used for every donor were three CD4 naive, three CD4 memory, two CD8 naive and one CD8 memory plate. Study results and limitations: All-four-donor shared clonotypes had higher generation probabilities than non-shared clonotypes did.

The CDR3 runs to 13 residues. Germline V lookup: CDR1 SGHNT, CDR2 YYREEE (reference sequence). Trimming took 4 bases from V and 6 from J, leaving 13 bases between them. Only in-frame clones appear in the TCRdb table, and some are missing; sequencing was by immunoSEQ multiplex PCR. The table lists roughly 1,500,000 clones, approximately 98.5% of them singletons. As for this clone: Its specificity is not known.

Sequenced: naive CD4+ T cells sorted from blood. Sample subset: CD45RA+ positively selected. J is TRBJ1-2 and V is TRBV5-4; D unresolved. This clonotype was obtained from a man in his thirties or forties in good health. The CDR3 loop is CASSRGPPDGYTF. The CDR3 DNA sequence: TGTGCCAGCAGCCGCGGACCACCGGATGGCTACACCTTC.